This record concerns one T cell receptor (beta chain) sequence. The antigen is unknown. The record originates from a study of T cell repertoires in cytomegalovirus infection. The CDR3 extends over 12 amino acids. V was pared by 4 bases and J by 11 bases, with 6 bases of the junction left unmatched. Per the germline V gene, CDR1 is SGHTA and CDR2 is FQGNSA. TCRdb independently ran MiXCR on the reads; one entry per CDR3 protein. The sample includes about 180,000 distinct CDR3 sequences, roughly a fifth of them seen just once. The sequences come from CD8+ T cells from cultured PBMCs, collected from culture after CMV antigen stimulation. The V call is TRBV7-2, the J call TRBJ1-1, with 8 bases identical to TRBD1. The sequence came from a human donor in good health (CMV status not recorded). Some clones in this sample may be carry-over from other donors' samples. The CDR3 coding sequence is TGTGCCAGCAGCTCAAGACAGGGGAGTGCTTTCTTT. Encoded protein: CASSSRQGSAFF.